This T cell receptor beta chain was identified during a study of T cell repertoires in cytomegalovirus infection. Study information: Public TCR beta signatures were indicative of both CMV infection and a matching HLA type.

Each CDR3 protein is one row after TCRdb ran MiXCR on the reads. The table lists 680,000 or so distinct CDR3 sequences, roughly a third of them singletons, with 2.8% in the top ten. Per germline, CDR1 DFQATT and CDR2 SNEGSKA (reference sequence). This CDR3 contains 13 residues. The V and J ends lost 2 bases and 7 bases, in that order; junction bases with no gene match: 5. Sequencing used PBMCs. The gene calls are TRBV20-1 and TRBJ1-1, with TRBD1 matching over 9 bases. This receptor was obtained from a human donor in good health (CMV status not recorded). Some clones in this sample may be carry-over from other donors' samples. The CDR3 reads CSARYRGLGEAFF. In DNA form, the CDR3 reads TGCAGTGCTAGATACAGGGGGCTTGGTGAAGCTTTCTTT.